The clone carrying this T cell receptor (beta chain) has more than one count but fewer than ten. The source of the sample is a study of T cells in Graves' hyperthyroidism and ophthalmopathy. This CDR3 comprises 13 residues. The germline gives CDR1 SGHDT, CDR2 YYEEEE. Between the trimmed V and J ends, which lost 8 bases and 4 bases, there was a span of 15 bases. It was RNA transcripts that yielded the amplified TCR beta CDR3 regions. RT-PCR in the first round (using the HTBI primer set) targeted the TCR CDR3. TCRdb processed the multiplex PCR reads anew with MiXCR; each CDR3 protein has one entry. The table records more than 150,000 distinct CDR3 sequences, 15% to 20% of them present only once.

Input material: blood. This clonotype originated in a woman in her forties or fifties with Graves' hyperthyroidism. The chain combines TRBV5-6 with TRBJ1-2; D is unclear. This CDR3 is CASRQWHLYGYTF. Here the CDR3 DNA reads TGTGCCAGTCGACAATGGCACCTCTATGGCTACACCTTC.